Listed below are T cell receptor beta chains from one sample, sequenced in a study of response to subunit inactivated influenza vaccine. TCRdb recomputed calls from the RT-PCR reads with MiXCR, one row per CDR3 protein. This table holds around 190,000 distinct CDR3 sequences, roughly an eighth found once. Sequenced material: CD8+ T cells sorted from PBMCs, taken approximately 5 days after vaccination. Receptors were obtained from a man over 45 who received an inactivated influenza vaccine. Each CDR3 is given with its conserved first and last residue. A D gene is named only where the DNA matches it firmly. Where a row states a size, it is once, few, many or the class of an expanded clone; other rows omit it.

abundance	v_gene	d_gene	j_gene	CDR3nt	CDR3aa
-	TRBV28	-	TRBJ1-4	TGTGCCAGCAGCCCGACCCTCCGAGCAACTAATGAAAAACTGTTTTTT	CASSPTLRATNEKLFF
-	TRBV2	TRBD1	TRBJ2-7	TGTGCCAGCAGTGAAGACCGGGACAGGGAGGACGAGCAGTACTTC	CASSEDRDREDEQYF
few	TRBV9	TRBD2	TRBJ2-7	TGTGCCAGCAGCCCCGGGACTAGCGTCTACGAGCAGTACTTC	CASSPGTSVYEQYF
many	TRBV10-2	-	TRBJ1-1	TGCGCCAGCAGTGTCGGGGGTATGAAAACTGAAGCTTTCTTT	CASSVGGMKTEAFF
few	TRBV6-5	-	TRBJ2-7	TGTGCCAGCAGTTACGGGCAGACCATCTCCTACGAGCAGTACTTC	CASSYGQTISYEQYF
many	TRBV19	TRBD2	TRBJ2-1	TGTGCCAGTAGTATAGATCTCCCTAGCGGATCCTACAATGAGCAGTTCTTC	CASSIDLPSGSYNEQFF
-	TRBV10-3	-	TRBJ2-5	TGTGCCATCGGGTCGAGAGAAGAGACCCAGTACTTC	CAIGSREETQYF
few	TRBV12-3/TRBV12-4	-	TRBJ1-3	TGTGCCAGCAGAGATGACATCTCTGGAAACACCATATATTTT	CASRDDISGNTIYF
few	TRBV12-3/TRBV12-4	-	TRBJ2-1	TGTGCCAGCAGTTTGGGTCCGGGGTCCGGACCCGAGCAGTTCTTC	CASSLGPGSGPEQFF
-	TRBV12-3/TRBV12-4	TRBD2	TRBJ2-2	TGTGCCAGCAGTACCCCTAGCGGGGAAAACACCGGGGAGCTGTTTTTT	CASSTPSGENTGELFF
few	TRBV6-2/TRBV6-3	TRBD2	TRBJ2-7	TGTGCCAGCAGTTACTCGAAGACTAGCGGGTCCTACGAGCAGTACTTC	CASSYSKTSGSYEQYF
few	TRBV6-2/TRBV6-3	-	TRBJ2-1	TGTGCCAGCAGTTACCCAACGGGTGCGGGGGGACAGCACAATGAGCAGTTCTTC	CASSYPTGAGGQHNEQFF
-	TRBV7-2	-	TRBJ2-7	TGTGCCAGCAGCTTTGGGGGGGCCCCGACCTACGAGCAGTACTTC	CASSFGGAPTYEQYF
-	TRBV2	TRBD1	TRBJ1-1	TGTGCCAGCAGTGACCCGGGACAGGGGAGTGCTGAAGCTTTCTTT	CASSDPGQGSAEAFF
-	TRBV4-2	TRBD1	TRBJ2-7	TGTGCCAGCAGCCAGGGACAGGGTAGTTTCGAGCAGTACTTC	CASSQGQGSFEQYF
few	TRBV7-9	-	TRBJ2-5	TGTGCCAGCAGCTTAGCGCACTTCCAAGAGACCCAGTACTTC	CASSLAHFQETQYF
-	TRBV5-1	-	TRBJ2-6	TGCGCCAGCAGTTATGATCCGCACTCTGGGGCCAACGTCCTGACTTTC	CASSYDPHSGANVLTF
few	TRBV12-3/TRBV12-4	TRBD1	TRBJ1-1	TGTGCCAGCAGTTTCGAGGGGGCGATATCTGAAGCTTTCTTT	CASSFEGAISEAFF
-	TRBV28	TRBD2	TRBJ2-5	TGTGCCAGCAGTTCCATAGCGGGAGTGAGAGAGACCCAGTACTTC	CASSSIAGVRETQYF
-	TRBV7-9	TRBD2	TRBJ2-1	TGTGCCAGCAGCTGGATAGGACTAGCGGGAGAGTTTGGTGAGCAGTTCTTC	CASSWIGLAGEFGEQFF
few	TRBV5-6	TRBD1	TRBJ2-7	TGTGCCAGCAGCGCGGGGACAGGGGCCTACGAGCAGTACTTC	CASSAGTGAYEQYF
-	TRBV28	-	TRBJ2-3	TGTGCCAGCAGTTTACCCCAAAGCACAGATACGCAGTATTTT	CASSLPQSTDTQYF
many	TRBV29-1	-	TRBJ2-4	TGCAGCGTTGCTTGGGGCAGGAAAAACATTCAGTACTTC	CSVAWGRKNIQYF
many	TRBV7-9	TRBD2	TRBJ2-3	TGTGCCAGCAGCTTAGTGGGCGGCGCGGGGGGTGCCCTGGGCACAGATACGCAGTATTTT	CASSLVGGAGGALGTDTQYF
few	TRBV9	-	TRBJ2-2	TGTGCCAGCAACCCGAACACCGGGGAGCTGTTTTTT	CASNPNTGELFF
few	TRBV4-3	-	TRBJ2-7	TGCGCCAGCAGCCAAGACAGGGAACGCGACGAGCAGTACTTC	CASSQDRERDEQYF
-	TRBV7-8	TRBD1	TRBJ2-5	TGTGCCAGCAGCTTGGCCCAGACAGGGGGCGCGTCGGAGACCCAGTACTTC	CASSLAQTGGASETQYF
-	TRBV3-1	-	TRBJ2-5	TGTGCCAGCAGCCAACTGACTATTCGGACCCAGTACTTC	CASSQLTIRTQYF
many	TRBV15	-	TRBJ2-7	TGTGCCACCAGCGGCACTCGGGGGGCCTCGGGAGAGCAGTACTTC	CATSGTRGASGEQYF
many	TRBV12-3/TRBV12-4	TRBD2	TRBJ2-1	TGTGCCAGCAGTTTATCGCTAGCGGGAGAGTGGTACAATGAGCAGTTCTTC	CASSLSLAGEWYNEQFF
many	TRBV4-1	TRBD1	TRBJ1-2	TGCGCCAGCAGCCAATACAGGGGGGACTATGGCTACACCTTC	CASSQYRGDYGYTF
-	TRBV4-1	-	TRBJ2-7	TGCGCCAGCAGCCAAGTGCAGGGCGCCTACGAGCAGTACTTC	CASSQVQGAYEQYF
-	TRBV14	-	TRBJ2-1	TGTGCCAGCAGCCAACGGCTAATCTACAATGAGCAGTTCTTC	CASSQRLIYNEQFF
-	TRBV4-1	-	TRBJ1-5	TGCGCCAGCAGCCAAGATGGGCCAATACGGCCCCAGCATTTT	CASSQDGPIRPQHF
few	TRBV20-1	TRBD2	TRBJ2-7	TGCAGTGCTAGCAAAGCGTCGGACCCGGGACTAGCGGGGGCCTACGAGCAGTACTTC	CSASKASDPGLAGAYEQYF
many	TRBV29-1	TRBD2	TRBJ2-1	TGCAGCGCCTCGATAGCGGGACCCTACAATGAGCAGTTCTTC	CSASIAGPYNEQFF
many	TRBV7-9	-	TRBJ2-3	TGTGCCAGCAGCTTTTACCTCGGCGGGGCGGCAGATACGCAGTATTTT	CASSFYLGGAADTQYF
many	TRBV29-1	TRBD1	TRBJ1-1	TGCAGCGCCGGACAGGGGCGCCCGGGAGGCACTGAAGCTTTCTTT	CSAGQGRPGGTEAFF
-	TRBV29-1	TRBD1	TRBJ2-7	TGCAGTGCTCCGGACAGGGGGGGCGAGCAGTACTTC	CSAPDRGGEQYF
many	TRBV5-8	-	TRBJ2-5	TGTGCCAGCAGCTTAGGCTTGCCAGGCGAAATGACCCAGTACTTC	CASSLGLPGEMTQYF
few	TRBV6-5	-	TRBJ2-1	TGTGCCAGCAGTTTTTCTCCGGACAATGAGCAGTTCTTC	CASSFSPDNEQFF
-	TRBV19	TRBD2	TRBJ2-7	TGTGCCAGTAACCCACGACTAGCGGGAGTAGACGAGCAGTACTTC	CASNPRLAGVDEQYF
-	TRBV4-3	TRBD1	TRBJ1-1	TGCGCCAGCAGCCAGGCAGGGGGTTTGGGTGAAGCTTTCTTT	CASSQAGGLGEAFF
many	TRBV7-9	-	TRBJ2-7	TGTGCCAGCAGCTTAGCTTGGGGCTACGAGCAGTACTTC	CASSLAWGYEQYF
few	TRBV20-1	-	TRBJ1-1	TGCAGTGCCTCCGCCAGACAGAACACTGAAGCTTTCTTT	CSASARQNTEAFF
-	TRBV30	-	TRBJ2-2	TGTGCCTGGAGCGGCACCGGGGAGCTGTTTTTT	CAWSGTGELFF
-	TRBV11-1	TRBD1	TRBJ1-4	TGTGCCAGCAGTTCGACGGTCGGGACAGTCTATTATAATGAAAAACTGTTTTTT	CASSSTVGTVYYNEKLFF
few	TRBV7-8	-	TRBJ2-7	TGTGCCAGCAGCTGGCAGGGCCAAGATTCCTACGAGCAGTACTTC	CASSWQGQDSYEQYF
few	TRBV7-6	TRBD2	TRBJ2-7	TGTGCCAGCAGCTTAGAGGCGGGAGGGATCTACGAGCAGTACTTC	CASSLEAGGIYEQYF
few	TRBV29-1	TRBD1	TRBJ2-7	TGCAGCGTAAGCGGGACAGGGGGCTTCTACGAGCAGTACTTC	CSVSGTGGFYEQYF
many	TRBV15	-	TRBJ1-2	TGTGCCACCAGCAGAGGAACGGCCATGACCTATGGCTACACCTTC	CATSRGTAMTYGYTF
few	TRBV10-3	-	TRBJ2-5	TGTGCCATCAGTGAGACGATGAGGGGAGAGACCCAGTACTTC	CAISETMRGETQYF
-	TRBV24-1	-	TRBJ2-2	TGTGCCACCAGTGACCTGGACAGTGGGGAGCTGTTTTTT	CATSDLDSGELFF
many	TRBV6-2/TRBV6-3	-	TRBJ1-1	TGTGCCAGCAGTTACGGGGAGAACACTGAAGCTTTCTTT	CASSYGENTEAFF
few	TRBV9	-	TRBJ2-3	TGTGCCAGCAGCGTAGATACGTCCGATACGCAGTATTTT	CASSVDTSDTQYF